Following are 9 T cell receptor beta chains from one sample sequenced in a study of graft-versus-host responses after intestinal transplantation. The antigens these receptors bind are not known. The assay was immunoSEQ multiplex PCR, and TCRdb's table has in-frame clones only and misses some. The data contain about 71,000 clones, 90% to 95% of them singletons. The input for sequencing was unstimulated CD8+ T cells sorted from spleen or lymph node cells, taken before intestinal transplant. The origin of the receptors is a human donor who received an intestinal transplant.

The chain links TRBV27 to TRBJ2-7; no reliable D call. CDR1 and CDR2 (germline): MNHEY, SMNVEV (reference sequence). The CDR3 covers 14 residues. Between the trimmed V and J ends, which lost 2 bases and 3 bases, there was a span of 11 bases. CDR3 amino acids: CASSLGRENYEQYF. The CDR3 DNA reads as TGTGCCAGCAGTTTAGGAAGGGAAAACTACGAGCAGTACTTC.

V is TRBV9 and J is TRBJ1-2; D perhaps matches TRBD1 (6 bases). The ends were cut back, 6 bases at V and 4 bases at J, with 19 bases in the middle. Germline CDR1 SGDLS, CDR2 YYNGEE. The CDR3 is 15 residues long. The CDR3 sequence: CASTPGGHSFYGYTF. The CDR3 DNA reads TGTGCCAGCACCCCGGGGGGGCATTCTTTCTATGGCTACACCTTC.

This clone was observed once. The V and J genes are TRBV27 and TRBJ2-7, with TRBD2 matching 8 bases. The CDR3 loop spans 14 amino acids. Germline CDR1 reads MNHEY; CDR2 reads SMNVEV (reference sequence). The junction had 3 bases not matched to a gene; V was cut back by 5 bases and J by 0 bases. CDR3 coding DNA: TGTGCCAGCAGTCCCAGCGGGAGCTCCTACGAGCAGTACTTC. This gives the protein CASSPSGSSYEQYF.

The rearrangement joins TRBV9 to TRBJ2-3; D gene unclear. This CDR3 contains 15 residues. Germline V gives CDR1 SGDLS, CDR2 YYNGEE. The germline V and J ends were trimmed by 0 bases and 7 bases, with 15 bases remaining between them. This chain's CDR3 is CASSVAPGTSYTQYF. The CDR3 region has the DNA TGTGCCAGCAGCGTAGCCCCGGGTACTTCCTATACGCAGTATTTT.

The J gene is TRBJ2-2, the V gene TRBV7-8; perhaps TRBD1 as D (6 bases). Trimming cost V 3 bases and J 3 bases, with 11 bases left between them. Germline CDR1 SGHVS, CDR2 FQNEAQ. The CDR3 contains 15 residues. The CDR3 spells CASSFQDSHTGELFF. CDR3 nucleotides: TGTGCCAGCAGCTTCCAGGACAGCCACACCGGGGAGCTGTTTTTT.

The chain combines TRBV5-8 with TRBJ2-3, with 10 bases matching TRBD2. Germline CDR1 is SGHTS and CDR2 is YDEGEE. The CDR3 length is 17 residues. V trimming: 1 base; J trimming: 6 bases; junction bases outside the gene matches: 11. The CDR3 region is CASSLLGTSVHEDTQYF. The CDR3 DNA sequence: TGTGCCAGCAGCTTGCTAGGGACTAGCGTTCACGAGGATACGCAGTATTTT.

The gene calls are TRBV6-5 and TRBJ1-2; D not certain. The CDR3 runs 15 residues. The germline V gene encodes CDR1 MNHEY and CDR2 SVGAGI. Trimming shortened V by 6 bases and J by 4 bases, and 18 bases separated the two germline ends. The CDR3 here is CASSPYVTGPYGYTF. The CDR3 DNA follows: TGTGCCAGCAGCCCCTACGTGACGGGCCCCTATGGCTACACCTTC.

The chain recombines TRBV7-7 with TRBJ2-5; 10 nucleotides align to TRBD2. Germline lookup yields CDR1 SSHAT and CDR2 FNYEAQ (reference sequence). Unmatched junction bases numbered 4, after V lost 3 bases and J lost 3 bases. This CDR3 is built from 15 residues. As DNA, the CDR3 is TGTGCCAGCAGCTTCACTCTAGCGGGAGAAGAGACCCAGTACTTC. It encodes CASSFTLAGEETQYF.

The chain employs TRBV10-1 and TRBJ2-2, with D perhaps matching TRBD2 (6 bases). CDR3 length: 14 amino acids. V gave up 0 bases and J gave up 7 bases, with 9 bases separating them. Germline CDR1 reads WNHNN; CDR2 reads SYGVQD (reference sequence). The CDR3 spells CASSESGGDGELFF. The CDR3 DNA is TGCGCCAGCAGTGAGTCGGGCGGGGACGGGGAGCTGTTTTTT.